This T cell receptor beta chain was sequenced for a study of response to subunit inactivated influenza vaccine. TCRdb called the RT-PCR reads again in MiXCR, with one record for every CDR3 protein. The table includes 450,000 to 600,000 distinct CDR3 sequences, approximately 7.8% detected once. The CDR3 spans 14 residues. Per the germline V gene, CDR1 is DFQATT and CDR2 is SNEGSKA (reference sequence). Between the trimmed V and J ends, which lost 3 bases and 1 base, there was a span of 12 bases. The receptor was derived from a man between 50 and 69 years old who received an inactivated influenza vaccine. This chain connects TRBV20-1 to TRBJ1-1; D might be TRBD1 (6 bases). The starting material was PBMCs from blood, obtained around 2 years after vaccination. CDR3 DNA sequence: TGCAGTGCTAGCCGGGGGGCAGGGAACACTGAAGCTTTCTTT. Residues: CSASRGAGNTEAFF.